The clone carrying this T cell receptor (beta chain) occurred many times. The V end was cut by 0 bases, the J end by 3 bases, with 9 bases between. Per the germline V gene, CDR1 is LNHNV and CDR2 is YYDKDF (reference sequence). The CDR3 loop spans 14 amino acids. This sample is drawn from a study of human T cells and chemical hapten exposure. On the study more broadly: Patches that contained 0.01% DPC were applied to the upper back and read at 6 days.

As for time point: patch test 3, about 24 weeks after DPC sensitization. Regarding treatment: therapeutic diphenylcyclopropenone sensitization with weekly scalp DPC. TCRdb fed the RACE reads into MiXCR, producing one record per CDR3 protein. The table lists 100,000 to 150,000 distinct CDR3 sequences, approximately 10% of them singletons. The input for sequencing was whole blood, taken in connection with sensitization to the hapten diphenylcyclopropenone (DPC). The J gene is TRBJ2-7, the V gene TRBV15, with D perhaps assigned TRBD1 or TRBD2 (5 bases each). The receptor was isolated from a woman in her forties or fifties with alopecia areata. Some clones in this sample may be carry-over from other donors' samples. The CDR3 loop reads CATSRDGTYYEQYF. The CDR3, as DNA: TGTGCCACCAGCAGAGATGGGACGTACTACGAGCAGTACTTC.